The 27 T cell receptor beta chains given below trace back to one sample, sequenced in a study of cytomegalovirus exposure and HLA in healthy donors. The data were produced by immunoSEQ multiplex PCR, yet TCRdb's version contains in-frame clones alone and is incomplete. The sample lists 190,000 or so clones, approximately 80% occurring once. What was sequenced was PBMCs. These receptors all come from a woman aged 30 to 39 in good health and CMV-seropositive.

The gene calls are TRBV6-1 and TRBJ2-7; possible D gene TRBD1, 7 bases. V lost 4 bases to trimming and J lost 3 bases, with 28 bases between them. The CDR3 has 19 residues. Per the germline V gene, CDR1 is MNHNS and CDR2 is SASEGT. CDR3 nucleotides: TGTGCCAGCAGTGGATCCGACAGGGAAATAGCGGTGTCGTTCTACGAGCAGTACTTC. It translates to CASSGSDREIAVSFYEQYF.

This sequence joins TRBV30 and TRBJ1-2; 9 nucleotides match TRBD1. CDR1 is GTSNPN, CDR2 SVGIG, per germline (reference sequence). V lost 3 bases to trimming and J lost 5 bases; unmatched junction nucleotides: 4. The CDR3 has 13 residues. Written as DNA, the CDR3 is TGTGCCTGGAGGACAGGGGGGACTTATGGCTACACCTTC. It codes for CAWRTGGTYGYTF. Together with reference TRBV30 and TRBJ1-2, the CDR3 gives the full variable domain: SQTIHQWPATLVQPVGSPLSLECTVEGTSNPNLYWYRQAAGRGLQLLFYSVGIGQISSEVPQNLSASRPQDRQFILSSKKLLLSDSGFYLCAWRTGGTYGYTFGSGTRLTVV.

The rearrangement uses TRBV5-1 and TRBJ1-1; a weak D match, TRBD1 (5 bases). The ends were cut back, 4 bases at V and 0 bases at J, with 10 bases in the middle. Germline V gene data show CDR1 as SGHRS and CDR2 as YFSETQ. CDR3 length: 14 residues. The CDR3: CASSVEGVNTEAFF. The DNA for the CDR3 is TGCGCCAGCAGCGTTGAAGGGGTGAACACTGAAGCTTTCTTT.

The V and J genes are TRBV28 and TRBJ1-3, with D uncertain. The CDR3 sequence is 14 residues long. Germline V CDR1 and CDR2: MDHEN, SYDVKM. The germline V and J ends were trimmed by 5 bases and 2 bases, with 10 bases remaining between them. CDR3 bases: TGTGCCAGCAGTCCCCCGGGAGCTGGAAACACCATATATTTT. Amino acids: CASSPPGAGNTIYF.

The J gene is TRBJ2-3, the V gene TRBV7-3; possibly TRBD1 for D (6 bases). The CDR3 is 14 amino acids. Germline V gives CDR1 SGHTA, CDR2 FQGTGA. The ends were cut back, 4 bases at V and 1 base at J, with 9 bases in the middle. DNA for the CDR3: TGTGCCAGCAGCTCCCGGACAGGCACAGATACGCAGTATTTT. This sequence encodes CASSSRTGTDTQYF.

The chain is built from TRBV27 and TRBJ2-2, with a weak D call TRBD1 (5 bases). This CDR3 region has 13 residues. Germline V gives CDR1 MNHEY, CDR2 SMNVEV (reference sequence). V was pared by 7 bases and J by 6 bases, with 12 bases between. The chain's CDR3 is CASKGLGAGELFF. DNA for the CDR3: TGTGCCAGCAAGGGGCTAGGGGCCGGGGAGCTGTTTTTT.

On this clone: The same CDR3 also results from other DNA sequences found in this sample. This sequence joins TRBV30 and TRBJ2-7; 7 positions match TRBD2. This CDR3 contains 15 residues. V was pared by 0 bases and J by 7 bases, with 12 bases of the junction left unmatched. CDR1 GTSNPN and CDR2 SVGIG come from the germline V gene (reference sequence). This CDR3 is CAWSVRAGTFQEQYF. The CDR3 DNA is TGTGCCTGGAGTGTACGAGCGGGAACCTTCCAAGAGCAGTACTTC.

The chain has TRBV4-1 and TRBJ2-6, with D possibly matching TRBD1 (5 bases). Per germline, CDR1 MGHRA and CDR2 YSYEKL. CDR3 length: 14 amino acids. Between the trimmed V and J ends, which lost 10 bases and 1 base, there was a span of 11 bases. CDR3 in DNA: TGCGCCAACCAAGGGGTTTCTGGGGCCAACGTCCTGACTTTC. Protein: CANQGVSGANVLTF.

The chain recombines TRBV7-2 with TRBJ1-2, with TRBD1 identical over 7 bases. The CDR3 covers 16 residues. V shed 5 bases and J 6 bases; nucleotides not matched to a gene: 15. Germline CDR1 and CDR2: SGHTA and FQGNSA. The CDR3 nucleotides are TGTGCCAGCAGCGATAGTCTAGGGCAGGGGGTTAATGGCTACACCTTC. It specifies CASSDSLGQGVNGYTF.

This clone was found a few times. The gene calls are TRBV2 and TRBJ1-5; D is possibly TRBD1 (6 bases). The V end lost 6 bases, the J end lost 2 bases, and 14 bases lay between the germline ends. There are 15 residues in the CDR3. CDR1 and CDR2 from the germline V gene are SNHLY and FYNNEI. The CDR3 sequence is CASRATGHGNQPQHF. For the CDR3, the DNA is TGTGCCAGCAGGGCGACGGGACATGGCAATCAGCCCCAGCATTTT.

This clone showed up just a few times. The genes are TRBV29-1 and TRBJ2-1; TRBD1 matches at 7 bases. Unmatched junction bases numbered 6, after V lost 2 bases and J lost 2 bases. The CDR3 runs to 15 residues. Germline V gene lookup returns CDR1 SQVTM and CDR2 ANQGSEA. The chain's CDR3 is CSVEFWQGAYNEQFF. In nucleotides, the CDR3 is TGCAGCGTTGAATTTTGGCAGGGGGCCTACAATGAGCAGTTCTTC.

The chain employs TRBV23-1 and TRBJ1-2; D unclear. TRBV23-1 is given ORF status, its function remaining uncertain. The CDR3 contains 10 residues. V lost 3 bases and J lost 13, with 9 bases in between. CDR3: CASSQRKLTF. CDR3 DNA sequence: TGCGCCAGCAGTCAGCGAAAGCTCACCTTC.

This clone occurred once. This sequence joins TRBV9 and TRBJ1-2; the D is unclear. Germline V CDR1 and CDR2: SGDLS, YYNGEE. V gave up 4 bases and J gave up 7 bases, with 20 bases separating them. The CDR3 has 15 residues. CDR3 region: CASSTTWGGTLGYTF. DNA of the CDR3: TGTGCCAGCAGCACCACCTGGGGAGGAACACTTGGCTACACCTTC. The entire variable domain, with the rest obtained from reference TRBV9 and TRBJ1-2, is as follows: DSGVTQTPKHLITATGQRVTLRCSPRSGDLSVYWYQQSLDQGLQFLIQYYNGEERAKGNILERFSAQQFPDLHSELNLSSLELGDSALYFCASSTTWGGTLGYTFGSGTRLTVV.

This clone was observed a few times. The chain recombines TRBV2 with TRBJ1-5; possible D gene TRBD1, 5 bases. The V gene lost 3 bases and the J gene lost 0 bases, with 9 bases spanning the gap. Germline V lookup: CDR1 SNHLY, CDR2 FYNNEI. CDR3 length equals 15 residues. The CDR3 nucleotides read TGTGCCAGCAGTGACCAGGGTCATAGCAATCAGCCCCAGCATTTT. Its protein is CASSDQGHSNQPQHF.

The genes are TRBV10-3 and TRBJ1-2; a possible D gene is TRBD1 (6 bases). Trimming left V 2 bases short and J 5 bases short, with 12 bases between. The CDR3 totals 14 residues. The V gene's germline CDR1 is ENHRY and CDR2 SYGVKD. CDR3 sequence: CAISEQGPPYGYTF. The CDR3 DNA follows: TGTGCCATCAGTGAGCAGGGGCCCCCTTATGGCTACACCTTC.

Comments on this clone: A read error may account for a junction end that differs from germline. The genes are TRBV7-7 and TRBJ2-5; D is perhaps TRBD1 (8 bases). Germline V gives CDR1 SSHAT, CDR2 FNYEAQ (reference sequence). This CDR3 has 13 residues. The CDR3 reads CASSQQGEGTQYF. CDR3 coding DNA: TGTGCTAGCAGTCAACAGGGGGAGGGGACCCAGTACTTC.

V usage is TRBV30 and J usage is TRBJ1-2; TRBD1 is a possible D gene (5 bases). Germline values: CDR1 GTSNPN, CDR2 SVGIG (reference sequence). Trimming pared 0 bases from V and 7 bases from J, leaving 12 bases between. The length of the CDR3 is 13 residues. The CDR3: CAWSVILGVGYTF. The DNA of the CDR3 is TGTGCCTGGAGTGTGATCTTAGGGGTTGGCTACACCTTC.

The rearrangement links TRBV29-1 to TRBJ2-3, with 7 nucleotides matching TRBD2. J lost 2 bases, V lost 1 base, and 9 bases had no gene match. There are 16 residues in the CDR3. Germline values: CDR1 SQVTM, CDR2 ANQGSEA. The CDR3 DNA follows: TGCAGCGTTGAAGGGGGGGGATCAGGTATCACAGATACGCAGTATTTT. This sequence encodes CSVEGGGSGITDTQYF.

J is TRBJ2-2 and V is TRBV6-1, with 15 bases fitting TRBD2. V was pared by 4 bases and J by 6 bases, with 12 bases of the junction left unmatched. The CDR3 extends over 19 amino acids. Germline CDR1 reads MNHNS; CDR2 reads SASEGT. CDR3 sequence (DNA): TGTGCCAGCAGTGTCCGGACTAGCGGGAGGGCCGTCGTCTCCGGGGAGCTGTTTTTT. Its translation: CASSVRTSGRAVVSGELFF.

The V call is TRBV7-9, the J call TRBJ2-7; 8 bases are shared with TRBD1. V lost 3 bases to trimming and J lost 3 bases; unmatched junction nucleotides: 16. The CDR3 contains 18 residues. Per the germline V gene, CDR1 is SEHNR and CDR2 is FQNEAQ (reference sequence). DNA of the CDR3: TGTGCCAGCAGCTTTTATTGGACAGGGATGACTGGAATCTACGAGCAGTACTTC. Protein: CASSFYWTGMTGIYEQYF.

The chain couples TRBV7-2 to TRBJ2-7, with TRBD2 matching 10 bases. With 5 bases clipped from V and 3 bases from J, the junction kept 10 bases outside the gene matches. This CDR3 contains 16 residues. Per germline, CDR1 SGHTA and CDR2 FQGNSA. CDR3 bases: TGTGCCAGCAGCGCCGGCGTATCTAGCGGGGGCTACGAGCAGTACTTC. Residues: CASSAGVSSGGYEQYF.

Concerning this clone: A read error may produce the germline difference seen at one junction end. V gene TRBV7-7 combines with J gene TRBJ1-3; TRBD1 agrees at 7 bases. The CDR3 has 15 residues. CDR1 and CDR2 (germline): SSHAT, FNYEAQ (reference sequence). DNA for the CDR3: TGTGCTAGCAGCCCAGGGACAGCTGCTGGAAACACCATATATTTT. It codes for CASSPGTAAGNTIYF.

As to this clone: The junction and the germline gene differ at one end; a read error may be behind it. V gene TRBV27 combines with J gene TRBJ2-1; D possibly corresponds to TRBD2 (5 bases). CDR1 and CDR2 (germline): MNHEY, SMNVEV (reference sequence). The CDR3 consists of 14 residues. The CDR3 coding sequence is TGTGCCAGCGGTTTTACTAGATTATACAATGAGCAGTTCTTC. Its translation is CASGFTRLYNEQFF.

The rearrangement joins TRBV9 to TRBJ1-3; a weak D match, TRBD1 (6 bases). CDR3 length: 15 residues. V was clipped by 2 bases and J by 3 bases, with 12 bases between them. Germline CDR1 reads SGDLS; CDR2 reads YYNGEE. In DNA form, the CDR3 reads TGTGCCAGCAGCGTCACAGGGTCGGTTGGAAACACCATATATTTT. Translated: CASSVTGSVGNTIYF.

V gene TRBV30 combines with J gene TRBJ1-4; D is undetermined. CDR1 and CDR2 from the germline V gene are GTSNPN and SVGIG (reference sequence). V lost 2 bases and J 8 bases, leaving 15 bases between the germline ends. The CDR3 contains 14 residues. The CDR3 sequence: CAWSLEQLHEKLFF. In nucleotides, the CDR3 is TGTGCCTGGAGTCTGGAACAGCTTCACGAAAAACTGTTTTTT.

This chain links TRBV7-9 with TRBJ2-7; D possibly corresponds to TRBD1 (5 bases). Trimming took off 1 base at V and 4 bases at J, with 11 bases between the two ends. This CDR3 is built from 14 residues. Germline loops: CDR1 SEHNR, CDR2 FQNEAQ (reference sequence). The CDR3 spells CASSLGQSRYEQYF. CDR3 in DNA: TGTGCCAGCAGCTTAGGACAGAGCAGATACGAGCAGTACTTC.

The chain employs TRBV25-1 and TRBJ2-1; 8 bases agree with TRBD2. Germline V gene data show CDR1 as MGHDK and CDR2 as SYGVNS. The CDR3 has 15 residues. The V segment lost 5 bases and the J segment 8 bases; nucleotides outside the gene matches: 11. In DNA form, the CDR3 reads TGTGCCAGCAGTCGAACTAGCGGCGGCATTGATGAGCAGTTCTTC. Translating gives CASSRTSGGIDEQFF.